The entry below gives a single T cell receptor beta chain sequence along with its context. These data come from a study of siplizumab effects on memory and regulatory T cells. Clones were sequenced by immunoSEQ multiplex PCR, and TCRdb holds only the in-frame ones, with some missing. The sample yields 90,000 to 120,000 clones, around 95% seen once. Germline CDR1 and CDR2: MNHNY and SVGAGI (reference sequence). V lost 6 bases and J lost 1, with 16 bases in between. The CDR3 spans 15 residues. The receptor comes from a human donor in good health. The genes are TRBV6-6 and TRBJ2-7; D not certain. Sequencing was done on a sample of Tregs sorted from blood. CDR3 loop: CASSPTRSGSYEQYF. CDR3 in DNA: TGTGCCAGCAGCCCGACCCGCTCGGGTTCCTACGAGCAGTACTTC.